The source of this TCR beta chain is a study of T cell responses to AZD1222 COVID-19 vaccine. The germline CDR1 and CDR2 sequences are SGDLS and YYNGEE. CDR3 length: 12 amino acids. Trimming left V 4 bases short and J 7 bases short, with 11 bases between. Produced via immunoSEQ multiplex PCR; TCRdb's table is partial and in-frame only. The table shows roughly 120,000 clones, with more than 70% occurring only once. The source is an adult who received the AZD1222 COVID-19 vaccine. The chain has TRBV9 and TRBJ1-2; tentative D call: TRBD1 (5 bases). Sequencing was performed on peripheral blood, taken 28 days after the second AZD1222 dose. This CDR3 reads CASSTGRGGYTF. The DNA for the CDR3 is TGTGCCAGCAGCACGGGACGGGGTGGCTACACCTTC.